The present entry profiles one T cell receptor (beta chain) with its context. Antigen unknown. The data stem from a study of chemoradiotherapy in HPV16-positive cancers. About the research overall: A couple of HPV16-positive patients' cells yielded candidate HPV-specific clones and common motifs.

Over chemoradiotherapy, repertoires were sampled more than once. Study-level results: Non-HPV-specific T cells did not expand in tumors during treatment, whereas candidate HPV-specific clones and E7-related motifs did. Better recurrence-free survival went with HPV-responsive T-cell expansion in HPV16-positive patients.

Clones were sequenced by immunoSEQ multiplex PCR, and TCRdb holds only the in-frame ones, with some missing. Of more than 12,000 clones listed, roughly 88% were seen once; the top ten hold approximately 3.5%. Germline CDR1 reads SGHRS; CDR2 reads YFSETQ. CDR3 length: 15 amino acids. V lost 3 bases and J lost 3, with 13 bases in between. The source material was blood, sampled from a patient who underwent chemoradiotherapy. The clonotype was recovered from a human donor with HPV-associated anogenital cancer. The V and J genes are TRBV5-1 and TRBJ1-3, with D possibly matching TRBD1 (6 bases). The CDR3 sequence is CASSSRGSFGNTIYF. The CDR3 nucleotides read TGCGCCAGCAGCTCCAGGGGTTCCTTTGGAAACACCATATATTTT.